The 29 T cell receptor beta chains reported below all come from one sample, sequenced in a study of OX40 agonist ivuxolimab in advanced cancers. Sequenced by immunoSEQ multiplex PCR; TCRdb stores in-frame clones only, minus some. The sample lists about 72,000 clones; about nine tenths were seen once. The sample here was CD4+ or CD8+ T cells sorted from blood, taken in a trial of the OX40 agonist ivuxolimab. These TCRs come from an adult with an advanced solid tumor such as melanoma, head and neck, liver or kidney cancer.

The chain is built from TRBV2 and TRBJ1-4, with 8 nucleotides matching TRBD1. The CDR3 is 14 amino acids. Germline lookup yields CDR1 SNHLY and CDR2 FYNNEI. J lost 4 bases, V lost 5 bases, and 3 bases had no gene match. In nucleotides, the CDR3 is TGTGCCAGCAGTCCAGGGGGCTTTAATGAAAAACTGTTTTTT. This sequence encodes CASSPGGFNEKLFF.

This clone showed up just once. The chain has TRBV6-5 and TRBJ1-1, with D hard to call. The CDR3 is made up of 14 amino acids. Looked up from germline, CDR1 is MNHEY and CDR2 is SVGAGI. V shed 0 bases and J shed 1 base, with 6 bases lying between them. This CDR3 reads CASSYSRRNTEAFF. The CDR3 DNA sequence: TGTGCCAGCAGTTACTCGAGAAGGAACACTGAAGCTTTCTTT.

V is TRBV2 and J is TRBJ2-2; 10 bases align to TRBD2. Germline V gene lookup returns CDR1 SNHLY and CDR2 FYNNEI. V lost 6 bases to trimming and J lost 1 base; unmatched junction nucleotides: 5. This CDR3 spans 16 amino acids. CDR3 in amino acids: CASSPSSGGNTGELFF. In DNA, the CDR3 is TGTGCCAGCAGCCCTTCTAGCGGGGGGAACACCGGGGAGCTGTTTTTT.

The CDR3 region is CASSYERTNVHEQYF. CDR3 sequence (DNA): TGTGCCAGCAGTTACGAGCGGACTAATGTCCACGAGCAGTACTTC. The chain links TRBV6-5 to TRBJ2-7, with D possibly TRBD2 on 6 matching bases. V lost 2 bases and J 5 bases, leaving 16 bases between the germline ends. This CDR3 region has 15 residues. Germline V gene data show CDR1 as MNHEY and CDR2 as SVGAGI.

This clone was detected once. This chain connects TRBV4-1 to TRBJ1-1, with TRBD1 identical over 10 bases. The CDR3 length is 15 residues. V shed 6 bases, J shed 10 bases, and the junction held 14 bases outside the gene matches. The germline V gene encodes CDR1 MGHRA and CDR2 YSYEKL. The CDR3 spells CASSFAGTGVSGAFF. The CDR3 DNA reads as TGCGCCAGCAGTTTTGCCGGGACAGGGGTCTCGGGAGCTTTCTTT.

This CDR3 is CASSYDRGPRQPQHF. The DNA of the CDR3 is TGTGCCAGCAGCTATGACAGGGGGCCTCGTCAGCCCCAGCATTTT. The chain joins TRBV5-5 to TRBJ1-5; 10 positions match TRBD1. The CDR3 spans 15 residues. Germline V gene lookup returns CDR1 SGHKS and CDR2 YYEKEE (reference sequence). J lost 6 bases, V lost 3 bases, and 6 bases had no gene match.

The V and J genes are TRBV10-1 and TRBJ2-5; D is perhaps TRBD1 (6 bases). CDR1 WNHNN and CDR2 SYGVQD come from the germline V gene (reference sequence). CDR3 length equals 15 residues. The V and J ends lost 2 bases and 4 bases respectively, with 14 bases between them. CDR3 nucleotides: TGCGCCAGCAGTGAGGGTCAGGGGCGGGTAGAGACCCAGTACTTC. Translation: CASSEGQGRVETQYF.

The CDR3 protein is CASSNKRGLETQYF. Here the CDR3 DNA reads TGTGCCAGCAGTAACAAACGGGGTTTAGAGACCCAGTACTTC. This sequence joins TRBV6-1 and TRBJ2-5, with D tentatively TRBD2 (5 bases). In germline, CDR1 is MNHNS, CDR2 SASEGT. Between the trimmed V and J ends, which lost 5 bases and 4 bases, there was a span of 14 bases. The CDR3 runs 14 residues.

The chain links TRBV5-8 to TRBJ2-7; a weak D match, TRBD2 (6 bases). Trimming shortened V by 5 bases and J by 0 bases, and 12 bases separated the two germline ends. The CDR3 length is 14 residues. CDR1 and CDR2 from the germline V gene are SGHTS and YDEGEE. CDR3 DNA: TGTGCCAGCAGTCAAACCGGGAGCTCCTACGAGCAGTACTTC. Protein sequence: CASSQTGSSYEQYF.

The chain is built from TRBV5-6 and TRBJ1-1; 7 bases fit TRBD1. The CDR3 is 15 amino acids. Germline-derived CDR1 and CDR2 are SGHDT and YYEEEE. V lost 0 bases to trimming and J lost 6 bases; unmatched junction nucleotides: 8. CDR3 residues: CASSLGGDRVPEAFF. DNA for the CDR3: TGTGCCAGCAGCTTGGGGGGTGACAGGGTACCTGAAGCTTTCTTT.

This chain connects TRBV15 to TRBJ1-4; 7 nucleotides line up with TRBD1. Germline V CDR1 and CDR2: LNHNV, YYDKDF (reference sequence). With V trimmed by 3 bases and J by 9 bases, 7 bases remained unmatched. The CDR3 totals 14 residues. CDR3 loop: CATSSDRVLQKLFF. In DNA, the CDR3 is TGTGCCACCAGCAGTGACAGGGTTCTGCAAAAACTGTTTTTT.

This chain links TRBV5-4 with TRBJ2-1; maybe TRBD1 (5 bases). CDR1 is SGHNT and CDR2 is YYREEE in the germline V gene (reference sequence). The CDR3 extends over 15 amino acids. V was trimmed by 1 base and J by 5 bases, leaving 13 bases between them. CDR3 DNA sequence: TGTGCCAGCAGCTTGATAGGGGTCCGAAACAATGAGCAGTTCTTC. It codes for CASSLIGVRNNEQFF.

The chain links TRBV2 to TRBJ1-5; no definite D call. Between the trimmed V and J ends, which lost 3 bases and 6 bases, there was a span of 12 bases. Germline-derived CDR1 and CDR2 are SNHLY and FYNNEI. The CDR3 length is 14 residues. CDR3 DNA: TGTGCCAGCAGTGAGAGGGAAGGCGGTCAGCCCCAGCATTTT. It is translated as CASSEREGGQPQHF.

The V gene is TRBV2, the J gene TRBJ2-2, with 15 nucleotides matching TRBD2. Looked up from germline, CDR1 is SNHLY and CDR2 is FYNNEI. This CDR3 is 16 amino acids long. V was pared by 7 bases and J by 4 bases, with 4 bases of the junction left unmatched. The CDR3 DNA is TGTGCCAGCACTCCGGGACTAGCGGGAGGCACCGGGGAGCTGTTTTTT. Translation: CASTPGLAGGTGELFF.

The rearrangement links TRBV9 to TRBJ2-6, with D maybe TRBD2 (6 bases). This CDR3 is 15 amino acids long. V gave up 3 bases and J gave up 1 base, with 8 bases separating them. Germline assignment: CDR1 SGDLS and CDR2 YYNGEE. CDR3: CASSAGRSGANVLTF. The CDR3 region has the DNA TGTGCCAGCAGCGCTGGGAGGTCTGGGGCCAACGTCCTGACTTTC.

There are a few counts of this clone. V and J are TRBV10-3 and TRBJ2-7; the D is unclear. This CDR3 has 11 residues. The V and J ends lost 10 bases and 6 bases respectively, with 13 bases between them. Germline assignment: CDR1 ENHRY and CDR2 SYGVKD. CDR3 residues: CATGPSREQYF. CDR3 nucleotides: TGTGCCACCGGACCGTCTCGCGAGCAGTACTTC.

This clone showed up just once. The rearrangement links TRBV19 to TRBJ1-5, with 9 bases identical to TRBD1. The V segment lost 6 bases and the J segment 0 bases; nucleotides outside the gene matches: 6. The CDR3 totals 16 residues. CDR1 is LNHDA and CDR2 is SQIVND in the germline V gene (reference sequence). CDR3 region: CASSQTGGHSNQPQHF. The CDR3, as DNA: TGTGCCAGTAGCCAAACAGGGGGCCATAGCAATCAGCCCCAGCATTTT.

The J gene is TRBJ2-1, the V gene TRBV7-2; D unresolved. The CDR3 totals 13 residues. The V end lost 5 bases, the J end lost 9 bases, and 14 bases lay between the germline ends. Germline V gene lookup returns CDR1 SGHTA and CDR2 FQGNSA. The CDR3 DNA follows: TGTGCCAGCAGCCCCTGGTCCCGAGCTGAGCAGTTCTTC. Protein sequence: CASSPWSRAEQFF.

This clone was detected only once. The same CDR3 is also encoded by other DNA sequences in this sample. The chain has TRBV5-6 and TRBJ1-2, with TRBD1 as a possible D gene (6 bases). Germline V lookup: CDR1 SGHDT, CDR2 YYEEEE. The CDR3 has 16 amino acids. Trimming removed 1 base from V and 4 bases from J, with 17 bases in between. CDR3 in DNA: TGTGCCAGCAGCTTGTGGGGTCGGGGGCCGGGCTATGGCTACACCTTC. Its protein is CASSLWGRGPGYGYTF.

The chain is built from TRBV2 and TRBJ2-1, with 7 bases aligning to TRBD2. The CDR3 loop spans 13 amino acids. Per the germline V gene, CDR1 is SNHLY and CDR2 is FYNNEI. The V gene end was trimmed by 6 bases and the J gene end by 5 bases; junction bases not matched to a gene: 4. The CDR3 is CASSLAEHNEQFF. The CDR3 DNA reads TGTGCCAGCAGCCTAGCGGAGCACAATGAGCAGTTCTTC.

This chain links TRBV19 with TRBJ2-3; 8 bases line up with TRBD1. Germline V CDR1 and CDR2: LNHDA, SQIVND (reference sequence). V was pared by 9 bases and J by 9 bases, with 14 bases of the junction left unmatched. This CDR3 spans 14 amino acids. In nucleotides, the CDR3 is TGTGCCAGCACTTCTTCCGGGACAGGAGCCACGCAGTATTTT. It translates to CASTSSGTGATQYF.

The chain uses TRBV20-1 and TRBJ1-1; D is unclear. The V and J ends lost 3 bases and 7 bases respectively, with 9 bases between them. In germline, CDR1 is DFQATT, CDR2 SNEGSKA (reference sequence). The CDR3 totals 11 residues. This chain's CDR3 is CSASGPLEAFF. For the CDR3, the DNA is TGCAGTGCTAGCGGGCCGCTTGAAGCTTTCTTT.

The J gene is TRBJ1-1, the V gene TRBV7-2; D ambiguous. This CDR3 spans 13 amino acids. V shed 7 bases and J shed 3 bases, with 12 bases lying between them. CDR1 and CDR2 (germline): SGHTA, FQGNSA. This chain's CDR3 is CASTRTGDTEAFF. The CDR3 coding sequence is TGTGCCAGCACCAGGACGGGAGACACTGAAGCTTTCTTT.

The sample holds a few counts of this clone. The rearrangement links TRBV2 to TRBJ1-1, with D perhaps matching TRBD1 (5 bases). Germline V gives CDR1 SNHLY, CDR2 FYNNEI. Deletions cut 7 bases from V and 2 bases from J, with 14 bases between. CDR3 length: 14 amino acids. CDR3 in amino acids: CASNPTESNTEAFF. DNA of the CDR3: TGTGCCAGCAATCCGACAGAATCAAACACTGAAGCTTTCTTT.

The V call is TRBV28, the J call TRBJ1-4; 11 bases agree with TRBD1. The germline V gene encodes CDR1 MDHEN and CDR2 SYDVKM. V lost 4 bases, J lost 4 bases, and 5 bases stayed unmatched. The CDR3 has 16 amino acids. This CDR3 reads CASSSPGQGGNEKLFF. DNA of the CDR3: TGTGCCAGCAGTTCACCGGGACAGGGGGGTAATGAAAAACTGTTTTTT.

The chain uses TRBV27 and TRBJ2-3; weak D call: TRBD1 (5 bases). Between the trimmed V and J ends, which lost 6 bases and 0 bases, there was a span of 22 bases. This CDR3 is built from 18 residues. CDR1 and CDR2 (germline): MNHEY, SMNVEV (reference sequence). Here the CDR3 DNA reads TGTGCCAGCAGCCGGACACCAATCCGGAAGACTAGCACAGATACGCAGTATTTT. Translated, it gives CASSRTPIRKTSTDTQYF.

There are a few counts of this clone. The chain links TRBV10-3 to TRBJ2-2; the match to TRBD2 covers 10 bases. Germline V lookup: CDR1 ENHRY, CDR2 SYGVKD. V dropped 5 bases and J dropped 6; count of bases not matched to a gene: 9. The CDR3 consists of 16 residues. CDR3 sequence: CAISRAGTSGAGELFF. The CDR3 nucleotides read TGTGCCATCAGTAGAGCCGGAACTAGCGGGGCCGGGGAGCTGTTTTTT.

The CDR3 loop is CASSDSTDTQYF. The DNA for the CDR3 is TGTGCCAGCTCAGACAGCACAGATACGCAGTATTTT. This sequence joins TRBV18 and TRBJ2-3; D uncertain. CDR1 and CDR2 from the germline V gene are KGHSH and LQKENI. The CDR3 has 12 amino acids. Trimming cost V 5 bases and J 0 bases, with 3 bases left between them.

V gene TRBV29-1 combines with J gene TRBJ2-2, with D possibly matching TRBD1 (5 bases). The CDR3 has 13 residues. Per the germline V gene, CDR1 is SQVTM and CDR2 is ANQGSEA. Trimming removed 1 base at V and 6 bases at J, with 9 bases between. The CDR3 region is CSVEVPGPGELFF. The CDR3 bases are TGCAGCGTTGAAGTCCCAGGGCCCGGGGAGCTGTTTTTT.